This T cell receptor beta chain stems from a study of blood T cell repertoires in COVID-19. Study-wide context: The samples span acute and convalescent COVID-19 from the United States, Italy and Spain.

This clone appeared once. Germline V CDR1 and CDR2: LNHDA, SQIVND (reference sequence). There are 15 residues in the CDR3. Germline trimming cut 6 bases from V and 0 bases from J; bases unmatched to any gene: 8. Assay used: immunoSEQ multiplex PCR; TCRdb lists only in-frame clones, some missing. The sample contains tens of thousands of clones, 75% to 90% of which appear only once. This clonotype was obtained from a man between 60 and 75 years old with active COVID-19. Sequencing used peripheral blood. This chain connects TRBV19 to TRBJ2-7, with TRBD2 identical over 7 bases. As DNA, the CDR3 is TGTGCCAGTAGGTCAAGCGGGGAGAGCTCCTACGAGCAGTACTTC. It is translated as CASRSSGESSYEQYF.